The clone carrying this T cell receptor beta chain turned up a few times. Its antigen is still unknown. The data were obtained in a study of post-analysis software for immune sequencing data. About the research overall: Included courses were relapsing-remitting and secondary progressive multiple sclerosis; progressive-relapsing multiple sclerosis was also included. Regarding the study as a whole: Relative to controls, patients had five TRBV segments at higher frequency, with TRBV5-6, TRBV5-1 and TRBV20-1 among these. Patients with multiple sclerosis recorded significantly lower normalized Chao1 diversity than controls, the study found. Analysis by F measure revealed that same-batch samples clustered strongly together.

Unique molecular identifiers were carried by the TCR beta cDNA libraries. Between roughly 0.95 and 10 million T cells gave rise to around 500,000 cDNA molecules. TCRdb re-called the PCR reads with MiXCR, one entry per CDR3 protein. The sample carries fewer than 850,000 distinct CDR3 sequences, 25% to 30% recorded once. The CDR3 runs 17 residues. Germline V gene lookup returns CDR1 LGHDT and CDR2 YNNKEL (reference sequence). V dropped 0 bases and J dropped 2; count of bases not matched to a gene: 7. The chain recombines TRBV3-1 with TRBJ2-3; 8 positions match TRBD2. The receptor was derived from a girl aged 5 to 17 with multiple sclerosis. Material: blood. Here the CDR3 reads CASSQDVERESTDTQYF. In nucleotides, the CDR3 is TGTGCCAGCAGCCAAGATGTGGAGCGGGAGTCCACAGATACGCAGTATTTT.